This T cell receptor (beta chain) was retrieved from a study of blood T cell repertoires in COVID-19. Study at large: The origin of the acute and convalescent COVID-19 samples was the United States, Italy and Spain. PBMCs, B-cell-depleted T cells, or T cells provided the cDNA or gDNA that made up the material.

The CDR3 consists of 13 residues. Germline V gene sequence: CDR1 SGHRS, CDR2 YFSETQ. Trimming removed 5 bases at V and 4 bases at J, with 10 bases between. Patients at the Seattle site were enrolled during active infection and followed longitudinally. Per the original methods: Cell counts per sample came from amplifying reference gene primers. Using immunoSEQ multiplex PCR, the repertoire was profiled, and TCRdb retains in-frame clones only, with some absent. That table gives V, J and clone size, and the DNA gave D and trimming. Here the sample spans almost 400,000 clones, more than 70% being singletons.

The clonotype originates from an older woman with COVID-19, enrolled during active disease. V gene TRBV5-1 combines with J gene TRBJ1-3, with D perhaps TRBD1 (5 bases). Material: peripheral blood. CDR3 loop: CASSRGAGNTIYF. Written as DNA, the CDR3 is TGCGCCAGCAGTAGGGGCGCAGGAAACACCATATATTTT.